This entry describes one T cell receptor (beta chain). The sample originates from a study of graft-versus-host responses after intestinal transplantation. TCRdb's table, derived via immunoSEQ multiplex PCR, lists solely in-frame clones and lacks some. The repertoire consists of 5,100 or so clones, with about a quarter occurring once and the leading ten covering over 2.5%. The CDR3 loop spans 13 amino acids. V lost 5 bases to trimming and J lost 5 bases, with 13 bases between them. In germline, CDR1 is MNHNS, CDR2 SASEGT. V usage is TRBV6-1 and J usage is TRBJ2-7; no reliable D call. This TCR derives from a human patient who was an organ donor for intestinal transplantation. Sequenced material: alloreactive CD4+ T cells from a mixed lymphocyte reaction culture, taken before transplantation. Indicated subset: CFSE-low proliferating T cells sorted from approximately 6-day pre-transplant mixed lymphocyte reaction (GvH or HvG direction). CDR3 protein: CASSRSASHEQYF. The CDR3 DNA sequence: TGTGCCAGCAGTCGGAGCGCATCGCACGAGCAGTACTTC.